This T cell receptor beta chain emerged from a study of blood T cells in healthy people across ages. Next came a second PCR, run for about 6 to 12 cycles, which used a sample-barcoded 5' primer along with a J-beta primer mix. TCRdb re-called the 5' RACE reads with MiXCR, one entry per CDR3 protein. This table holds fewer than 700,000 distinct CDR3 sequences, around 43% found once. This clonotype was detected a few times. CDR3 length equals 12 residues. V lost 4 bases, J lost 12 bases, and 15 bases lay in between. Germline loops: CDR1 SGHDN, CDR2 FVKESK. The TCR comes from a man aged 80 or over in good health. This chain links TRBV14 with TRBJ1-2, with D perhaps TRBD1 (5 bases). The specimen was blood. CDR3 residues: CASSRARGVHTF. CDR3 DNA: TGTGCCAGCAGCCGAGCAAGAGGGGTCCACACCTTC.